The next 23 T cell receptor beta chains were all read from a single sample in a study of Tregs in tolerant kidney transplant recipients. Measured with immunoSEQ multiplex PCR; TCRdb has only the in-frame clones, and not every one. The repertoire consists of 80,000 or so clones, with roughly 91% occurring once and the leading ten covering 1.6%. Recipients received nonmyeloablative bone marrow transplants from related graft donors, with transient mixed chimerism. Specimen: CD4+ T cells from blood (PBMCs), collected 24 months after the transplant. All receptors derive from a human patient who received a combined kidney and bone marrow transplant. Some T cells here may be from the graft donor.

This chain uses TRBV18 with TRBJ2-1, with 7 nucleotides matching TRBD2. The CDR3 runs 15 residues. Germline V gene sequence: CDR1 KGHSH, CDR2 LQKENI. The V and J ends lost 3 bases and 4 bases, in that order; junction bases with no gene match: 6. The CDR3 region is CASSPPQAGYNEQFF. The CDR3 region has the DNA TGTGCCAGCTCACCCCCCCAAGCGGGGTACAATGAGCAGTTCTTC.

The chain links TRBV7-2 to TRBJ1-2, with no clear D. The V end was cut by 4 bases, the J end by 5 bases, with 14 bases between. Germline V gives CDR1 SGHTA, CDR2 FQGNSA. The CDR3 runs to 14 residues. CDR3 nucleotides: TGTGCCAGCAGCTCTATGGCGGCATTTTATGGCTACACCTTC. This encodes CASSSMAAFYGYTF. Supplemented by reference TRBV7-2 and TRBJ1-2, the full variable domain reads GAGVSQSPSNKVTEKGKDVELRCDPISGHTALYWYRQSLGQGLEFLIYFQGNSAPDKSGLPSDRFSAERTGGSVSTLTIQRTQQEDSAVYLCASSSMAAFYGYTFGSGTRLTVV.

The chain links TRBV2 to TRBJ1-5, with D possibly matching TRBD1 (5 bases). V was pared by 6 bases and J by 1 base, with 7 bases between. Germline CDR1 SNHLY, CDR2 FYNNEI. The CDR3 extends over 13 amino acids. CDR3 coding DNA: TGTGCCAGCAGGGCAGGGAGCAATCAGCCCCAGCATTTT. Translation: CASRAGSNQPQHF.

V usage is TRBV10-2 and J usage is TRBJ2-3; 10 bases are a match to TRBD2. This CDR3 is built from 15 residues. The germline V gene has CDR1 WSHSY and CDR2 SAAADI. V shed 8 bases and J 5 bases; nucleotides not matched to a gene: 10. Here the CDR3 DNA reads TGCGCCAGCCTGGATAGCGGGGGGTTCGGAGATACGCAGTATTTT. Its translation is CASLDSGGFGDTQYF.

The V gene is TRBV30, the J gene TRBJ2-2, with D possibly being TRBD1 (5 bases). The germline CDR1 and CDR2 sequences are GTSNPN and SVGIG (reference sequence). The V end was cut by 0 bases, the J end by 5 bases, with 10 bases between. The CDR3 is 14 residues long. The CDR3 loop reads CAWSVRTPTGELFF. In DNA form, the CDR3 reads TGTGCCTGGAGTGTACGGACACCGACCGGGGAGCTGTTTTTT.

This clone was seen a single time. The chain uses TRBV4-1 and TRBJ2-7, with 8 bases lining up with TRBD1. V trimming: 0 bases; J trimming: 6 bases; junction bases outside the gene matches: 7. The CDR3 contains 15 residues. The germline gives CDR1 MGHRA, CDR2 YSYEKL. Written as DNA, the CDR3 is TGCGCCAGCAGCCAAGACAGGGGGCGCGGCTTCGAGCAGTACTTC. Amino acid sequence: CASSQDRGRGFEQYF.

The V call is TRBV7-9, the J call TRBJ2-1, with 12 bases matching TRBD2. Trimming removed 5 bases from V and 6 bases from J; junction bases left unmatched: 5. CDR1 is SEHNR, CDR2 FQNEAQ, per germline (reference sequence). The CDR3 contains 15 residues. This CDR3 is CASSRLAGVSNEQFF. The CDR3 nucleotides read TGTGCCAGCAGCAGACTAGCGGGAGTCAGCAATGAGCAGTTCTTC.

The chain links TRBV7-7 to TRBJ1-1; D unresolved. The CDR3 consists of 13 residues. Trimming left V 5 bases short and J 5 bases short, with 12 bases between. Germline V lookup: CDR1 SSHAT, CDR2 FNYEAQ (reference sequence). Here the CDR3 DNA reads TGTGCCAGCAGCCAAAGCGAGGGAACTGAAGCTTTCTTT. As protein: CASSQSEGTEAFF.

As regards this clone: One end of the junction is discordant with germline, which a read error may explain. The V and J genes are TRBV9 and TRBJ1-1, with 9 bases that match TRBD1. The germline CDR1 and CDR2 sequences are SGDLS and YYNGEE. The length of the CDR3 is 14 residues. The CDR3 nucleotides read TGTGCCAGCAGCAAGACAGGGGGTTGGACTGAAGCCTTCTTT. Translating it yields CASSKTGGWTEAFF.

The chain couples TRBV6-4 to TRBJ2-1, with TRBD2 matching over 10 bases. J lost 5 bases, V lost 5 bases, and 9 bases had no gene match. The germline V gene has CDR1 MRHNA and CDR2 SNTAGT. This CDR3 region has 16 residues. CDR3: CASSLAGDLRDNEQFF. CDR3 DNA: TGTGCCAGCAGTCTAGCGGGAGATTTGAGAGACAATGAGCAGTTCTTC.

This chain joins TRBV19 and TRBJ2-2, with a tentative D call TRBD2 (6 bases). The CDR3 spans 15 residues. Germline loops: CDR1 LNHDA, CDR2 SQIVND (reference sequence). Trimming took 6 bases from V and 0 from J, leaving 11 bases between them. CDR3 sequence reads: CASRVSGANTGELFF. DNA for the CDR3: TGTGCCAGTAGGGTTAGCGGCGCGAACACCGGGGAGCTGTTTTTT.

The chain recombines TRBV29-1 with TRBJ1-4; 8 bases fit TRBD1. The CDR3 is 13 amino acids. Per germline, CDR1 SQVTM and CDR2 ANQGSEA. J was trimmed by 8 bases and V by 4 bases; bases with no gene match: 6. CDR3 in DNA: TGCAGCGTTGCCGGGACAGGATGGGAAAAACTGTTTTTT. It yields the protein CSVAGTGWEKLFF.

The rearrangement joins TRBV7-2 to TRBJ2-3; 12 bases map to TRBD2. Germline CDR1 SGHTA, CDR2 FQGNSA. The junction had 2 bases not matched to a gene; V was cut back by 5 bases and J by 2 bases. The CDR3 totals 15 residues. CDR3 sequence: CASSGLAGFTDTQYF. The DNA for the CDR3 is TGTGCCAGCAGCGGACTAGCGGGGTTCACAGATACGCAGTATTTT.

The chain joins TRBV9 to TRBJ2-7; D is undetermined. V lost 3 bases and J 0 bases, leaving 10 bases between the germline ends. Germline values: CDR1 SGDLS, CDR2 YYNGEE. This CDR3 region has 14 residues. CDR3 sequence: CASSAGLGSYEQYF. In DNA, the CDR3 is TGTGCCAGCAGCGCGGGTTTAGGCTCCTACGAGCAGTACTTC.

The chain uses TRBV5-4 and TRBJ2-7, with 9 bases aligning to TRBD2. V gave up 4 bases and J gave up 4 bases; unmatched junction bases: 3. The CDR3 consists of 13 residues. Germline V gene data show CDR1 as SGHNT and CDR2 as YYREEE (reference sequence). CDR3 in amino acids: CASSPGLAYEQYF. DNA for the CDR3: TGTGCCAGCAGCCCGGGACTAGCTTACGAGCAGTACTTC.

CDR3 loop: CAWSVGGQGRRSQYF. The CDR3, as DNA: TGTGCCTGGAGTGTAGGCGGACAGGGCCGTAGGTCCCAGTACTTC. The chain is built from TRBV30 and TRBJ2-5; the match to TRBD1 covers 8 bases. The germline CDR1 and CDR2 sequences are GTSNPN and SVGIG (reference sequence). After removal of 0 bases from V and 9 bases from J, the junction contained 12 bases not matched to a gene. This CDR3 is built from 15 residues.

The rearrangement links TRBV4-1 to TRBJ2-7; 7 bases line up with TRBD2. The germline CDR1 and CDR2 sequences are MGHRA and YSYEKL. This CDR3 region has 16 residues. The junction had 9 bases not matched to a gene; V was cut back by 0 bases and J by 4 bases. This CDR3 reads CASSQDLGGGPYEQYF. In DNA, the CDR3 is TGCGCCAGCAGCCAAGATCTTGGCGGGGGTCCTTACGAGCAGTACTTC.

A single count supports this clone. The chain combines TRBV5-1 with TRBJ2-1; TRBD2 aligns across 8 bases. The ends lost 6 bases at V and 4 bases at J; junction bases unmatched: 6. CDR3 length: 14 residues. CDR1 and CDR2 (germline): SGHRS, YFSETQ. The CDR3 DNA follows: TGCGCCAGCAAAAGCGGGAGCCCATACAATGAGCAGTTCTTC. Encoded protein: CASKSGSPYNEQFF.

The chain uses TRBV29-1 and TRBJ2-7; no clear D gene. The V end lost 5 bases, the J end lost 3 bases, and 5 bases lay between the germline ends. The germline CDR1 and CDR2 sequences are SQVTM and ANQGSEA. This CDR3 comprises 10 residues. In nucleotides, the CDR3 is TGCAGCGTTTTTTACTACGAGCAGTACTTC. This sequence encodes CSVFYYEQYF.

This clone was detected a few times. The genes are TRBV4-1 and TRBJ2-5; TRBD2 aligns across 10 bases. The CDR3 runs 16 residues. Germline CDR1 reads MGHRA; CDR2 reads YSYEKL. V gave up 2 bases and J gave up 6 bases; unmatched junction bases: 9. The CDR3 DNA is TGCGCCAGCAGCCAAATCCAGCGGGGGGGCATAAAGACCCAGTACTTC. Translation gives CASSQIQRGGIKTQYF.

The chain links TRBV4-3 to TRBJ2-2, with a weak D call TRBD2 (5 bases). The CDR3 has 16 residues. Germline CDR1 and CDR2: LGHNA and YSLEER. Trimming left V 4 bases short and J 4 bases short, with 16 bases between. The DNA for the CDR3 is TGCGCCAGCAGCCCCCACCCGGGAAGTACCACCGGGGAGCTGTTTTTT. As protein: CASSPHPGSTTGELFF.

V and J are TRBV11-2 and TRBJ1-2; 7 bases map to TRBD1. Germline CDR1 reads SGHAT; CDR2 reads FQNNGV. V shed 5 bases and J 0 bases; nucleotides not matched to a gene: 9. The CDR3 has 16 residues. The CDR3 loop reads CASSPRQGISNYGYTF. DNA for the CDR3: TGTGCCAGCAGCCCCCGACAGGGCATATCTAACTATGGCTACACCTTC.

This clone was found once. The chain uses TRBV9 and TRBJ2-2, with D possibly matching TRBD1 (5 bases). Trimming took off 0 bases at V and 13 bases at J, with 13 bases between the two ends. CDR1 is SGDLS, CDR2 YYNGEE, per germline. CDR3 length: 13 residues. The CDR3 region has the DNA TGTGCCAGCAGCGTAGGGGCCATGGGGCGGCTGTTTTTT. This codes for CASSVGAMGRLFF.